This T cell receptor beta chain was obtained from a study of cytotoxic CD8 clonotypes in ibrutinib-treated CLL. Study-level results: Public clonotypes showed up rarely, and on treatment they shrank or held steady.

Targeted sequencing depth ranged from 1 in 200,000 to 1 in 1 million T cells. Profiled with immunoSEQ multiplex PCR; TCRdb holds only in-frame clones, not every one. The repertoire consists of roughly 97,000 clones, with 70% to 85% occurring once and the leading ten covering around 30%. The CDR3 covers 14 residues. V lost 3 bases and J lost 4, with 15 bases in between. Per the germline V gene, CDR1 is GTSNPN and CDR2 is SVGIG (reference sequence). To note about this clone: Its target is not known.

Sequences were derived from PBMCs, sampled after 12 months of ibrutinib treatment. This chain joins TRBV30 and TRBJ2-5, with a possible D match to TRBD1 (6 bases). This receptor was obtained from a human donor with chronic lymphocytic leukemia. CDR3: CAWSLGGTRETQYF. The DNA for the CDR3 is TGTGCCTGGAGCTTAGGGGGAACCCGAGAGACCCAGTACTTC.